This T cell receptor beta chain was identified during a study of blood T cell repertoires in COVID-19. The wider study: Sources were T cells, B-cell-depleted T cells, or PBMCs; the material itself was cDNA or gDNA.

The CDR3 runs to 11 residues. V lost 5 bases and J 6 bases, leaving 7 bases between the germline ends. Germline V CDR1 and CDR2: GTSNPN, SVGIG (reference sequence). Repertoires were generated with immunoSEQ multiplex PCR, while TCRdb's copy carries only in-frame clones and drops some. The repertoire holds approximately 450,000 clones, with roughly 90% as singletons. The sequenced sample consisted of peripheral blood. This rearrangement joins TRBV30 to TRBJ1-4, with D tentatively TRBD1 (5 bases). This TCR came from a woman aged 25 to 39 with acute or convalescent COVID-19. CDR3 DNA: TGTGCCTGGGGCAGGGATGAAAAACTGTTTTTT. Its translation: CAWGRDEKLFF. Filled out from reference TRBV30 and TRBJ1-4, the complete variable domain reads SQTIHQWPATLVQPVGSPLSLECTVEGTSNPNLYWYRQAAGRGLQLLFYSVGIGQISSEVPQNLSASRPQDRQFILSSKKLLLSDSGFYLCAWGRDEKLFFGSGTQLSVL.